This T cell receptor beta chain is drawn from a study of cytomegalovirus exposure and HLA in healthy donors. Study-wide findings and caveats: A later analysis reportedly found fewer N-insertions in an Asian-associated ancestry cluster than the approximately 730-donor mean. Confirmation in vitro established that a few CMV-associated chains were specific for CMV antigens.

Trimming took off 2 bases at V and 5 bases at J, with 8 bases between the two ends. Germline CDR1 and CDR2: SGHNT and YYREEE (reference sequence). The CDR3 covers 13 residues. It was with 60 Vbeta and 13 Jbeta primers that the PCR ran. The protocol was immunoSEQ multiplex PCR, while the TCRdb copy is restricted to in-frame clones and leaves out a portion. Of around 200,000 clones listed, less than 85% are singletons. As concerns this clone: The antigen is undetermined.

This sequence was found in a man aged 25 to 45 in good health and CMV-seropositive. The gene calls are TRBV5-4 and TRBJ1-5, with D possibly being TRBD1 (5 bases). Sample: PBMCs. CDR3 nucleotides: TGTGCCAGCAGCTTAGGGGTGGATCAGCCCCAGCATTTT. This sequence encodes CASSLGVDQPQHF. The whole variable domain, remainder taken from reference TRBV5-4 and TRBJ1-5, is ETGVTQSPTHLIKTRGQQVTLRCSSQSGHNTVSWYQQALGQGPQFIFQYYREEENGRGNFPPRFSGLQFPNYSSELNVNALELDDSALYLCASSLGVDQPQHFGDGTRLSIL.